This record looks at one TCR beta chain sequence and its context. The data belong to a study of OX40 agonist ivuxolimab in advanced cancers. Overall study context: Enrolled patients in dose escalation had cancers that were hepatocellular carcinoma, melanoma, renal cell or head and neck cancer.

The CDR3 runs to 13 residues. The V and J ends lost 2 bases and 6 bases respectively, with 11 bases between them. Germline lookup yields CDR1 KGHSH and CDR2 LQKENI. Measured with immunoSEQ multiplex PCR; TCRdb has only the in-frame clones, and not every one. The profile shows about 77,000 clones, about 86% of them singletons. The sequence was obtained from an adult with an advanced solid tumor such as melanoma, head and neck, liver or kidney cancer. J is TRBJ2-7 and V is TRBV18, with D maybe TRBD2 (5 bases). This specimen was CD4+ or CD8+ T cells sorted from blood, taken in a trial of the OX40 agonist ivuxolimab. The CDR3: CASSPGGGGEQYF. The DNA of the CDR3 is TGTGCCAGCTCACCAGGCGGTGGAGGCGAGCAGTACTTC.